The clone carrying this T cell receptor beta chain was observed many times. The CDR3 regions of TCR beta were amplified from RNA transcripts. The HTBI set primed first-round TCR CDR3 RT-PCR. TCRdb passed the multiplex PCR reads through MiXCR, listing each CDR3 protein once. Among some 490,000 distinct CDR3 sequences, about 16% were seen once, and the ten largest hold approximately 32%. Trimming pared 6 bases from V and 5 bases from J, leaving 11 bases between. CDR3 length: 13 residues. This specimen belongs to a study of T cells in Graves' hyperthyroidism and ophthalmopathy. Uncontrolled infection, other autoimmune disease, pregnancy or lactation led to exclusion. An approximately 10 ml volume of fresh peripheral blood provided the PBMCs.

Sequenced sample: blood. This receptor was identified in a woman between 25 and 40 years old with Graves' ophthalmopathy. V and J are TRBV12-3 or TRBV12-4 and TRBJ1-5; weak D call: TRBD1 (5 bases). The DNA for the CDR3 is TGTGCCAGCAGCTTGACAGAAGATCAGCCCCAGCATTTT. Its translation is CASSLTEDQPQHF.